This T cell receptor beta chain was sequenced in a study of neurological immune-mediated disorders. Time point defined: longitudinal time-point 3. This CDR3 region has 15 residues. V trimming: 4 bases; J trimming: 6 bases; junction bases outside the gene matches: 10. CDR1 SGHRS and CDR2 YFSETQ come from the germline V gene. It was by 5'RACE with 10-nucleotide random UMIs that the cDNA was made. TCRdb analysed the 5' RACE reads with MiXCR anew, one entry per CDR3 protein. The sample holds roughly 100,000 distinct CDR3 sequences, approximately 10% seen once. Study-wide points: Sharing of CDR3 amino acid sequences among expanded clones across subjects was absent, suggesting private repertoires in all groups.

The sample holds many counts of this clonotype. The antigen is undetermined. This receptor was taken from a female donor with HTLV-1-associated myelopathy (HAM/TSP). The V gene is TRBV5-1, the J gene TRBJ2-1, with 7 bases aligning to TRBD2. Sequencing used PBMCs. In nucleotides, the CDR3 is TGCGCCAGCAGCATAGGGACTACTTCGGCCAATGAGCAGTTCTTC. It is translated as CASSIGTTSANEQFF.